This TCR beta chain was found in a study of glioma-infiltrating T cells (TCRdb year 2016). Study-wide context: Glioma tissue, non-neoplastic brain tissue and matched peripheral blood mononuclear cells were used as sources from which TCR alpha- and beta-chain repertoires were sequenced. To gauge divergence between tissue and blood T-cell populations, every tissue-infiltrating repertoire was compared against the peripheral blood repertoire from the same patient. The paired cohort comprised three low-grade glioma patients, several primary glioblastoma patients and three non-glioma patients contributing non-neoplastic brain tissue.

Deletion took 0 bases off V and 5 bases off J, with a span of 10 bases between the germline ends. CDR1 SGHRS and CDR2 YFSETQ were looked up in the germline V gene. Including cysteine and phenylalanine, the CDR3 has 14 amino acids. CDR3 DNA is the only sequence kept; it has 42 bases, read in frame from the first base. This clonotype has only one observation. Its antigen has not been determined. Base qualities were left out, and no much larger clone turns up one base away. A single read is weak support. TCR alpha and beta CDR3 regions were amplified with the iRepertoire nested amplicon-rescue multiplex PCR (arm-PCR) platform from RNA. For one-step reverse transcription and amplification, about 85-450 ng of tissue mRNA or PBMC total RNA was used as input. Following bead purification, Illumina adapters were added by a secondary multiplex PCR, and libraries between 200 and 400 bp were gel-purified. Internal 6-nucleotide barcodes were carried by the libraries and were used for demultiplexing. Libraries were sequenced on an Illumina MiSeq with 2x220 or 2x250 nucleotide paired-end reads. Per the source publication's procedure: Paired reads were merged using FLASH 1.2.11 and were aligned to the GRCh37 human genome using BWA-MEM, after which TRA and TRB reads were extracted. For V and J assignment, an IMGT-derived reference of cassette sequences and CDR3 motifs that included pseudogenes was used. Three-frame translation of reads was performed, and productive CDR3s were defined as those with a C...FGXG motif and no stop codons. Clonotypes were defined as unique combinations of V-J cassette pair and CDR3 amino acid sequence. Reads were filtered by Hamming distance, with the threshold set by the sequence error rate of each sample in mapped regions. TCRdb took the public reads, trimmed them with fastp at Q25, ran MiXCR for clone calling and kept in-frame beta chains. Rows with one shared CDR3 protein collapse into an entry with the most common genes and DNA. These V and J calls originate from TCRdb's pipeline instead of the authors' own analysis. This sample lists 150,000 to 200,000 distinct CDR3 sequences; under 55% were detected once. Together, the top ten hold 4% to 6.5% of the sample.

Results the study describes overall, beyond this receptor: Very few CDR3 sequences were found to be shared between tissue and blood, and this scarcity was attributed to high CDR3 diversity and limited sampling. Small numbers underpinned the group comparisons: under ten glioblastoma patients, three low-grade glioma patients and three non-neoplastic patients. VJ-independent divergence between tissue and blood was found to be below expectation in non-neoplastic patients but above expectation in all gliomas, particularly low-grade gliomas.

The sample was glioma tissue, nonneoplastic brain tissue, or PBMCs (not recorded which). Recombination joined TRBV5-1 with TRBJ2-3, with the D gene too uncertain to name. This TCR came from a human donor with low-grade glioma or glioblastoma, undergoing nonglioma brain surgery, or in good health (not recorded which). The CDR3 reads as follows: CASSLGSAVDTQYF. The sequence in DNA is TGCGCCAGCAGCTTGGGCAGCGCCGTAGATACGCAGTATTTT.